This TCR beta chain was identified in a study of T cell responses to AZD1222 COVID-19 vaccine. About this clone itself: Its antigen remains unknown.

V lost 2 bases, J lost 3 bases, and 12 bases lay in between. The CDR3 loop spans 15 amino acids. Germline loops: CDR1 SGHRS, CDR2 YFSETQ. Assay: immunoSEQ multiplex PCR; the TCRdb copy retains only in-frame clones and omits some. The sample records about 97,000 clones, roughly 90% being singletons. Overall study results and limits: Unmutated variant regions are reportedly targeted by nearly half of spike-specific TCRs.

The sample in question was peripheral blood, obtained on day 0 of AZD1222 vaccination. This chain uses TRBV5-1 with TRBJ1-5; possibly TRBD1 for D (5 bases). The TCR sequence derives from an adult in good health. In DNA, the CDR3 is TGCGCCAGCAGCTTAGGGGACGGCTACAATCAGCCCCAGCATTTT. Protein sequence: CASSLGDGYNQPQHF.